A selection of T cell receptor beta chains follows, all from one sample in a study of T cells in localized non-small cell lung cancer. Sequencing was performed with immunoSEQ multiplex PCR; in TCRdb, only in-frame clones are kept and a portion is missing. The sample includes about 82,000 clones, around 80% of them seen just once. The sample here was PBMCs, taken before any cancer treatment. Receptor source: a man aged 40 to 69 with stage II squamous cell lung carcinoma. The CDR3 runs from the conserved cysteine through the conserved F or W. Fields, in order: J gene, D gene, clone size, V gene, CDR3 DNA, CDR3 protein. The D gene is left open where the match is weak. Expanded clones are given a class, and other clones once, few, many or no size at all.

j_gene: TRBJ1-6; d_gene: TRBD1; abundance: .; v_gene: TRBV5-5; CDR3nt: TGTGCCAGCAGCCCCCAGACAGGGATTGGTAATTCACCCCTCCACTTT; CDR3aa: CASSPQTGIGNSPLHF
j_gene: TRBJ2-7; d_gene: .; abundance: .; v_gene: TRBV4-3; CDR3nt: TGCGCCAGCAGCCTGGGCCAGCGCAGTGACGAGCAGTACTTC; CDR3aa: CASSLGQRSDEQYF
j_gene: TRBJ2-3; d_gene: TRBD1; abundance: .; v_gene: TRBV7-2; CDR3nt: TGTGCCAGCAGCCCGACAGGGGCAGGCACAGATACGCAGTATTTT; CDR3aa: CASSPTGAGTDTQYF
j_gene: TRBJ1-1; d_gene: .; abundance: .; v_gene: TRBV30; CDR3nt: TGTGCCTGGAGTAGCGTGAACACTGAAGCTTTCTTT; CDR3aa: CAWSSVNTEAFF
j_gene: TRBJ2-7; d_gene: TRBD2; abundance: .; v_gene: TRBV6-1; CDR3nt: TGTGCCAGCATCAATGGGCGGGGGGGGCTATACGAGCAGTACTTC; CDR3aa: CASINGRGGLYEQYF
j_gene: TRBJ2-2; d_gene: .; abundance: .; v_gene: TRBV7-2; CDR3nt: TGTGCCAGCAGCCCTTCCGTAGGGGACCCCCTAGCCGGGGAGCTGTTTTTT; CDR3aa: CASSPSVGDPLAGELFF
j_gene: TRBJ1-1; d_gene: .; abundance: .; v_gene: TRBV10-3; CDR3nt: TGTGCCATCAGTTGGGACCTTCGTAACACTGAAGCTTTCTTT; CDR3aa: CAISWDLRNTEAFF
j_gene: TRBJ2-3; d_gene: TRBD2; abundance: .; v_gene: TRBV30; CDR3nt: TGTGCCTGGAGTACACTAGCGGTCACAGATACGCAGTATTTT; CDR3aa: CAWSTLAVTDTQYF
j_gene: TRBJ1-4; d_gene: .; abundance: .; v_gene: TRBV4-3; CDR3nt: TGCGCCAGCAGCCGGAGGCAGGCTGATGAAAAACTGTTTTTT; CDR3aa: CASSRRQADEKLFF
j_gene: TRBJ1-3; d_gene: TRBD1; abundance: .; v_gene: TRBV11-2; CDR3nt: TGTGCCAGCAGCCCCGGACAGGGGGCATCTGGAAACACCATATATTTT; CDR3aa: CASSPGQGASGNTIYF
j_gene: TRBJ2-6; d_gene: .; abundance: .; v_gene: TRBV29-1; CDR3nt: TGCAGCGGACGTCCCCCTGGGGCCAACGTCCTGACTTTC; CDR3aa: CSGRPPGANVLTF
j_gene: TRBJ2-1; d_gene: .; abundance: .; v_gene: TRBV19; CDR3nt: TGTGCCAGTAGTCCAGTCCCCAGGGGGGTCTCCTACAATGAGCAGTTCTTC; CDR3aa: CASSPVPRGVSYNEQFF
j_gene: TRBJ2-3; d_gene: .; abundance: .; v_gene: TRBV11-2; CDR3nt: TGTGCCAGCAGCCCTCCGGGCCCATACACAGATACGCAGTATTTT; CDR3aa: CASSPPGPYTDTQYF
j_gene: TRBJ1-1; d_gene: .; abundance: .; v_gene: TRBV6-6; CDR3nt: TGTGCCAGCTCTTCGGGTCAGAACACTGAAGCTTTCTTT; CDR3aa: CASSSGQNTEAFF
j_gene: TRBJ2-1; d_gene: TRBD1; abundance: few; v_gene: TRBV28; CDR3nt: TGTGCCAGCAGTGTGACAGGGAACTACAATGAGCAGTTCTTC; CDR3aa: CASSVTGNYNEQFF
j_gene: TRBJ2-3; d_gene: TRBD1; abundance: .; v_gene: TRBV19; CDR3nt: TGTGCCAGTAGTGCAACAGGGGGATGGGGAACAGATACGCAGTATTTT; CDR3aa: CASSATGGWGTDTQYF
j_gene: TRBJ2-7; d_gene: .; abundance: .; v_gene: TRBV7-7; CDR3nt: TGTGCTAGCAGTCCCGACAGTACCTACGAGCAGTACTTC; CDR3aa: CASSPDSTYEQYF
j_gene: TRBJ2-7; d_gene: .; abundance: .; v_gene: TRBV5-6; CDR3nt: TGTGCCAGCAGCCCGACAAGTTTCTACGAGCAGTACTTC; CDR3aa: CASSPTSFYEQYF
j_gene: TRBJ1-2; d_gene: TRBD1; abundance: .; v_gene: TRBV4-3; CDR3nt: TGCGCCAGCAGCCAATACCGGGACAGCTTTAACTATGGCTACACCTTC; CDR3aa: CASSQYRDSFNYGYTF
j_gene: TRBJ1-6; d_gene: .; abundance: few; v_gene: TRBV25-1; CDR3nt: TGTGCCAGCAGTGTGAGGACTTCACCCCTCCACTTT; CDR3aa: CASSVRTSPLHF
j_gene: TRBJ2-6; d_gene: .; abundance: .; v_gene: TRBV30; CDR3nt: TGTGCCCTATACACTGGGGCCAACGTCCTGACTTTC; CDR3aa: CALYTGANVLTF
j_gene: TRBJ2-1; d_gene: .; abundance: once; v_gene: TRBV11-2; CDR3nt: TGTGCCAGCAGCCCCCAGCGCCTATACAATGAGCAGTTCTTC; CDR3aa: CASSPQRLYNEQFF
j_gene: TRBJ2-1; d_gene: .; abundance: .; v_gene: TRBV4-1; CDR3nt: TGCGCCAGCAGCCAAGAACGCGACACTCCATCGCAGTTCTTC; CDR3aa: CASSQERDTPSQFF
j_gene: TRBJ1-6; d_gene: TRBD1; abundance: .; v_gene: TRBV19; CDR3nt: TGTGCCAGTAGTCCTCAGGGGGCACCCAATTCACCCCTCCACTTT; CDR3aa: CASSPQGAPNSPLHF
j_gene: TRBJ2-1; d_gene: TRBD2; abundance: .; v_gene: TRBV18; CDR3nt: TGTGCCAGCTCACGACTAGCGGGAGAGTACAATGAGCAGTTCTTC; CDR3aa: CASSRLAGEYNEQFF
j_gene: TRBJ1-6; d_gene: .; abundance: many; v_gene: TRBV6-1; CDR3nt: TGTGCCAGCAGTGAAGGGCAGGGAAGGTCCTATAATTCACCCCTCCACTTT; CDR3aa: CASSEGQGRSYNSPLHF
j_gene: TRBJ2-5; d_gene: TRBD2; abundance: .; v_gene: TRBV5-1; CDR3nt: TGCGCCAGCAGCTCCCTAGCGGGAGGAGGACCTGGGGAGACCCAGTACTTC; CDR3aa: CASSSLAGGGPGETQYF
j_gene: TRBJ2-2; d_gene: TRBD1; abundance: .; v_gene: TRBV9; CDR3nt: TGTGCCAGCGGGACAGCAAACACCGGGGAGCTGTTTTTT; CDR3aa: CASGTANTGELFF
j_gene: TRBJ2-3; d_gene: TRBD2; abundance: few; v_gene: TRBV7-9; CDR3nt: TGTGCCAGCAGCCGGGGGGTCACAGATACGCAGTATTTT; CDR3aa: CASSRGVTDTQYF
j_gene: TRBJ1-6; d_gene: .; abundance: .; v_gene: TRBV7-3; CDR3nt: TGTGCCAGCAGCCCAGGGGATCAATCACCCCTCCACTTT; CDR3aa: CASSPGDQSPLHF
j_gene: TRBJ2-7; d_gene: TRBD2; abundance: .; v_gene: TRBV2; CDR3nt: TGTGCCAGCTGCCTAGCGGGGGATTACGAGCAGTACTTC; CDR3aa: CASCLAGDYEQYF
j_gene: TRBJ2-3; d_gene: .; abundance: few; v_gene: TRBV9; CDR3nt: TGTGCCAGCAGCGTAGTGGCCCGAGCGGTGGGCACAGATACGCAGTATTTT; CDR3aa: CASSVVARAVGTDTQYF
j_gene: TRBJ2-2; d_gene: .; abundance: .; v_gene: TRBV19; CDR3nt: TGTGCCAGTACCTCTCTCTCCGGGCACACCGGGGAGCTGTTTTTT; CDR3aa: CASTSLSGHTGELFF
j_gene: TRBJ2-5; d_gene: TRBD1; abundance: .; v_gene: TRBV18; CDR3nt: TGTGCCAGCTCACCAAGGGTGCTGCCGCGGACAGGAGGAGGAGAGACCCAGTACTTC; CDR3aa: CASSPRVLPRTGGGETQYF
j_gene: TRBJ1-6; d_gene: .; abundance: once; v_gene: TRBV19; CDR3nt: TGTGCCAGTAGCGAGGGGAATTCACCCCTCCACTTT; CDR3aa: CASSEGNSPLHF